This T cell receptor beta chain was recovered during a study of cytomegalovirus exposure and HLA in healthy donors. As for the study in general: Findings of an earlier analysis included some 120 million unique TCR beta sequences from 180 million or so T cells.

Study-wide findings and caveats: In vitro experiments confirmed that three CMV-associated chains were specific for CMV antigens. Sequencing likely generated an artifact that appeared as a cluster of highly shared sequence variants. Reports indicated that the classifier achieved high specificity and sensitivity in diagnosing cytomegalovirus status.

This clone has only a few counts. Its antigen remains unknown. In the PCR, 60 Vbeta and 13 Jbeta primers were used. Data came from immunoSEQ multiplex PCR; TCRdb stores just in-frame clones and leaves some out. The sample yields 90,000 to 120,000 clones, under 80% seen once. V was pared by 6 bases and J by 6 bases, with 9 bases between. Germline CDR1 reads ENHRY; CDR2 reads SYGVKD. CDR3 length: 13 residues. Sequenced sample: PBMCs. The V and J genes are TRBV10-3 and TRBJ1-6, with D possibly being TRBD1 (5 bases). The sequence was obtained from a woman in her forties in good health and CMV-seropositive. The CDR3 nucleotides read TGTGCCATCAGCCCAGGGCCTAATTCACCCCTCCACTTT. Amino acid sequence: CAISPGPNSPLHF.